This section outlines one T cell receptor beta chain sequence together with its context. Library construction for TCR beta used iRepertoire HTBI primers and Arm-PCR of CDR3 regions. TCRdb re-called the multiplex PCR reads with MiXCR, one entry per CDR3 protein. There are fewer than 600,000 distinct CDR3 sequences in the sample; 22% occur only once, and around 14% lies in the top ten. This sample is drawn from a study of regulatory T cells in long-lasting Graves disease. Germline trimming cut 1 base from V and 5 bases from J; bases unmatched to any gene: 18. The CDR3 length is 19 residues. Per germline, CDR1 SGHAT and CDR2 FQNNGV. The time point denotes: persistent/refractory GD, antithyroid drugs over 5 years with positive TRAb. PBMC-extracted RNA yielded the TCR library.

The chain has TRBV11-2 and TRBJ2-3; 7 bases line up with TRBD1. Material: peripheral blood mononuclear cells (PBMCs), obtained when the disease was refractory, from a patient treated with antithyroid drugs. This TCR derives from a female donor with Graves disease. The CDR3 bases are TGTGCCAGCAGCTTAGGCCTTAGAGGGGCAGGGGGTGTGGGAGATACGCAGTATTTT. It is translated as CASSLGLRGAGGVGDTQYF.